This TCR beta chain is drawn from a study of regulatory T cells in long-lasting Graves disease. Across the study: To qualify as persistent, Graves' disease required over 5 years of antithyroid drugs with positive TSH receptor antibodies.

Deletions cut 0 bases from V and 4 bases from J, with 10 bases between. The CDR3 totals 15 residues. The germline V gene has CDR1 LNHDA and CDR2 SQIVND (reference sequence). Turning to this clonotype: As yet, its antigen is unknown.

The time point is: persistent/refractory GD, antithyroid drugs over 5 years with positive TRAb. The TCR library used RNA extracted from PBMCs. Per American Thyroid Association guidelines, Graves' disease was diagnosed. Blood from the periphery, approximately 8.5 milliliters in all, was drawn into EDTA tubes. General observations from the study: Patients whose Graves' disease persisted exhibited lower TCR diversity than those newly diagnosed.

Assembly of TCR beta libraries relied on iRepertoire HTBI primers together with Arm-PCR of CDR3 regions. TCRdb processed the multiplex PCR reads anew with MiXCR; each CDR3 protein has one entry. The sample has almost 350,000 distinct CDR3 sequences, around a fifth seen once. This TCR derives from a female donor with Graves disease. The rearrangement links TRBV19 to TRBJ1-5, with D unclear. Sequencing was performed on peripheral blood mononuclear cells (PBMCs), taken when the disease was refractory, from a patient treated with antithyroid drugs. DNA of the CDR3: TGTGCCAGTAGTATAGATTATGGGATGAATCAGCCCCAGCATTTT. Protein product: CASSIDYGMNQPQHF.